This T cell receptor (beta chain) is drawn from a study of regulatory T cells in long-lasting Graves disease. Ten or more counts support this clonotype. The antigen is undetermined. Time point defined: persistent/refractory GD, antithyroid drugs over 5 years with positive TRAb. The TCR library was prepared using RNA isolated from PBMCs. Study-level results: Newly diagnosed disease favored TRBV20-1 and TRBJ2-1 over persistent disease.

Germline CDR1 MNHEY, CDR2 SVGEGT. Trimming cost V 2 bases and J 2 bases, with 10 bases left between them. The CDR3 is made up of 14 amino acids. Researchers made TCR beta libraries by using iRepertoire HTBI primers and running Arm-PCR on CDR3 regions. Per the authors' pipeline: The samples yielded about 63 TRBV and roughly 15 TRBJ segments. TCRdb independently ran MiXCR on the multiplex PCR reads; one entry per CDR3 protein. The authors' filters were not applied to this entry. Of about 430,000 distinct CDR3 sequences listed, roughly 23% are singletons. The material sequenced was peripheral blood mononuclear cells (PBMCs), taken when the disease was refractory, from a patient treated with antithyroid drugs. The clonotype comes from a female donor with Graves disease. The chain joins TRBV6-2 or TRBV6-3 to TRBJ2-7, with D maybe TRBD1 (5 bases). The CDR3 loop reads CASSYQGLAYEQYF. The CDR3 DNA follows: TGTGCCAGCAGTTACCAGGGCCTAGCCTACGAGCAGTACTTC.